This passage covers 7 T cell receptor beta chains from one sample sequenced in a study of read filtering for tumor transcriptome and immune sequencing. Molecular barcoded adaptors covering alpha/delta and beta/gamma chains were used on 400 to 450 ng RNA. TCRdb analysed the reads with MiXCR anew, one entry per CDR3 protein. This table holds about 48,000 distinct CDR3 sequences, approximately 19% found once. Sequencing used a population of CD138-negative cells sorted from bone marrow. The receptors derive from a donor at least 40 years old with multiple myeloma.

This clonotype was counted at least ten times. The chain couples TRBV6-6 to TRBJ1-5; D is uncertain. Germline lookup yields CDR1 MNHNY and CDR2 SVGAGI (reference sequence). The CDR3 is 14 amino acids. The V end lost 0 bases, the J end lost 5 bases, and 8 bases lay between the germline ends. The CDR3 DNA sequence: TGTGCCAGCAGTTACTCCAGTCTTTATCAGCCCCAGCATTTT. Translation gives CASSYSSLYQPQHF.

In its sample, this clonotype was seen many times. V usage is TRBV6-6 and J usage is TRBJ1-1; D unresolved. The germline V and J ends were trimmed by 8 bases and 0 bases, with 10 bases remaining between them. Germline CDR1 MNHNY, CDR2 SVGAGI (reference sequence). The CDR3 length is 13 residues. The CDR3 region has the DNA TGTGCCAGCGAGTCGATCATGAACACTGAAGCTTTCTTT. Protein product: CASESIMNTEAFF.

The chain couples TRBV11-1 to TRBJ2-7; D is uncertain. Germline values: CDR1 SGHAT, CDR2 FQDESV (reference sequence). The CDR3 has 14 amino acids. V was trimmed by 0 bases and J by 3 bases, leaving 9 bases between them. The CDR3, as DNA: TGTGCCAGCAGCTTAGCTAGCTGGGACTACGAGCAGTACTTC. Protein sequence: CASSLASWDYEQYF.

This clonotype was picked up a small number of times. The rearrangement links TRBV7-9 to TRBJ1-1; D is perhaps TRBD1 (5 bases). Germline values: CDR1 SEHNR, CDR2 FQNEAQ (reference sequence). This CDR3 spans 12 amino acids. The ends were cut back, 1 base at V and 11 bases at J, with 11 bases in the middle. CDR3 in DNA: TGTGCCAGCAGCTTAGAGGCCGGGGGGGCTTTCTTT. Its translation is CASSLEAGGAFF.

A few counts support this clonotype. The V and J genes are TRBV6-2 or TRBV6-3 and TRBJ1-5, with 10 bases aligning to TRBD1. Germline CDR1 and CDR2: MNHEY and SVGEGT. The trim removed 5 bases at V and 14 bases at J, leaving 15 bases unmatched. The CDR3 contains 15 residues. CDR3 protein: CASSPRDRGPSRKHF. The DNA of the CDR3 is TGTGCCAGCAGTCCCAGGGACAGGGGACCCTCGAGGAAGCATTTT.

This clonotype was observed many times. The V call is TRBV28, the J call TRBJ2-5; 9 bases fit TRBD1. The CDR3 consists of 13 residues. Germline V CDR1 and CDR2: MDHEN, SYDVKM. The ends lost 6 bases at V and 4 bases at J; junction bases unmatched: 3. Here the CDR3 DNA reads TGTGCCAGCAGGACGGGACAGGGAGAGACCCAGTACTTC. This translates into CASRTGQGETQYF.

Many counts were recorded for this clonotype. The chain recombines TRBV7-2 with TRBJ1-6; a possible D gene is TRBD1 (5 bases). Germline V gives CDR1 SGHTA, CDR2 FQGNSA. This CDR3 spans 15 amino acids. The V end lost 5 bases, the J end lost 4 bases, and 12 bases lay between the germline ends. In DNA form, the CDR3 reads TGTGCCAGCAGCCCCCGGGACCTATATAATTCACCCCTCCACTTT. Translation: CASSPRDLYNSPLHF.